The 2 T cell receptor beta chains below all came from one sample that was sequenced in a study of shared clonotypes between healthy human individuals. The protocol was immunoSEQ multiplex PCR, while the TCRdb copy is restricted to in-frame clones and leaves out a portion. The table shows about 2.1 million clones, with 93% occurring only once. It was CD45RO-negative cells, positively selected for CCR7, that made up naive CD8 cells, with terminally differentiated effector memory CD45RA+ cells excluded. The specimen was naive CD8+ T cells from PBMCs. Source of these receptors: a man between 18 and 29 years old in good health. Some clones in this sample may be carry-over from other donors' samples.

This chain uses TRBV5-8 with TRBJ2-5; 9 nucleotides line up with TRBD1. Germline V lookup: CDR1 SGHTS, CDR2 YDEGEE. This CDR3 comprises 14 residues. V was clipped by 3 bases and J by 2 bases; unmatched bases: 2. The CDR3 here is CASSWGTGQETQYF. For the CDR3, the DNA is TGTGCCAGCAGCTGGGGGACAGGGCAAGAGACCCAGTACTTC.

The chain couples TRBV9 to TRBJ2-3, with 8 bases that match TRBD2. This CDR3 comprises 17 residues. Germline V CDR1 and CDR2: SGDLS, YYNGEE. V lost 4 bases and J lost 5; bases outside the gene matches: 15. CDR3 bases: TGTGCCAGCAGCCCACGCCGCGGCGGGAGGAAGAAAGATACGCAGTATTTT. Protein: CASSPRRGGRKKDTQYF. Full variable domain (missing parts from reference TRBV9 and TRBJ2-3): DSGVTQTPKHLITATGQRVTLRCSPRSGDLSVYWYQQSLDQGLQFLIQYYNGEERAKGNILERFSAQQFPDLHSELNLSSLELGDSALYFCASSPRRGGRKKDTQYFGPGTRLTVL.